A selection of T cell receptor beta chains follows, all from one sample in a study of CD8+ T cells in alopecia areata. Sequencing was performed with immunoSEQ multiplex PCR; in TCRdb, only in-frame clones are kept and a portion is missing. The sample has fewer than 200,000 clones, 58% seen once; the top ten hold around 16%. The specimen was CD4+ T cells sorted from blood, collected at approximately week 60, from a patient treated with tofacitinib. These receptor sequences come from a human donor with alopecia areata. CDR3s include the opening cysteine and the closing phenylalanine or tryptophan. Fields, in order: V gene, CDR3 length, J gene, clone size, D gene, CDR3 protein, CDR3 DNA. D genes are given only for firm matches. Clone size is given for some rows only: seen once, a few or many times, or a class if the clone is expanded.

TRBV29-1,12,TRBJ1-1,few,NA,CSGKGLNTEAFF,TGCAGCGGAAAGGGACTGAACACTGAAGCTTTCTTT
TRBV10-3,12,TRBJ1-1,NA,NA,CAISATDTEAFF,TGTGCCATCAGTGCGACAGACACTGAAGCTTTCTTT
TRBV7-7,15,TRBJ2-2,NA,TRBD1,CASSNDRGNTGELFF,TGTGCTAGCAGTAATGACAGGGGCAACACCGGGGAGCTGTTTTTT
TRBV29-1,13,TRBJ1-1,NA,NA,CSAGDTQNTEAFF,TGCAGCGCCGGGGACACCCAGAACACTGAAGCTTTCTTT
TRBV7-9,13,TRBJ1-2,NA,NA,CASSFKTVEGYTF,TGTGCCAGCAGCTTTAAGACCGTGGAGGGCTACACCTTC
TRBV29-1,13,TRBJ1-2,NA,NA,CSVARRTNYGYTF,TGCAGCGTTGCGCGACGGACGAACTATGGCTACACCTTC
TRBV9,14,TRBJ1-1,NA,NA,CASSPQTANIEAFF,TGTGCCAGCAGCCCACAAACAGCAAACATTGAAGCTTTCTTT
TRBV18,13,TRBJ2-1,few,NA,CASSPFGSYEQFF,TGTGCCAGCTCACCGTTCGGTTCTTATGAGCAGTTCTTC
TRBV2,18,TRBJ1-2,few,NA,CASSDGGDRGGETYGYTF,TGTGCCAGCAGTGACGGGGGGGACCGGGGAGGAGAAACCTATGGCTACACCTTC
TRBV10-3,14,TRBJ1-2,once,TRBD1,CAITVGQGHYGYTF,TGTGCCATCACAGTGGGACAGGGACACTATGGCTACACCTTC
TRBV5-1,12,TRBJ1-1,NA,NA,CASSSPDSTAFF,TGCGCCAGCAGCTCCCCGGACAGTACGGCTTTCTTT
TRBV29-1,13,TRBJ1-2,few,NA,CSVASGEQYGYTF,TGCAGCGTCGCCTCAGGAGAACAATATGGCTACACCTTC
TRBV29-1,13,TRBJ2-5,few,NA,CSVKPRLGGTQYF,TGCAGCGTGAAACCAAGACTAGGTGGGACCCAGTACTTC
TRBV7-9,13,TRBJ1-2,few,NA,CASSGRYEYGYTF,TGTGCCAGCAGCGGACGGTACGAGTATGGCTACACCTTC
TRBV4-1,13,TRBJ2-3,few,NA,CASSPYGGDTQYF,TGCGCCAGCAGCCCCTATGGGGGGGATACGCAGTATTTT
TRBV15,14,TRBJ2-7,NA,NA,CATSRDPRRTEQYF,TGTGCCACCAGCAGAGATCCCCGGAGGACCGAGCAGTACTTC
TRBV5-1,12,TRBJ2-5,NA,NA,CASSLGQETQYF,TGCGCCAGCAGCTTGGGCCAAGAGACCCAGTACTTC
TRBV30,12,TRBJ1-5,few,NA,CAWSVSGQPQHF,TGTGCCTGGAGTGTATCAGGGCAGCCCCAGCATTTT
TRBV5-1,17,TRBJ2-6,NA,TRBD1,CASSWGQASSGANVLTF,TGCGCCAGCAGCTGGGGACAGGCCTCCTCTGGGGCCAACGTCCTGACTTTC
TRBV5-1,17,TRBJ2-5,NA,NA,CASSLAQGGEAQETQYF,TGCGCCAGCAGCTTGGCACAGGGCGGGGAAGCTCAGGAGACCCAGTACTTC
TRBV29-1,13,TRBJ2-7,NA,TRBD1,CSVGDRGTYEQYF,TGCAGCGTTGGGGACAGGGGTACCTACGAGCAGTACTTC
TRBV6-5,15,TRBJ2-3,NA,TRBD2,CASTQASGGTDTQYF,TGTGCCAGCACCCAGGCTAGCGGGGGCACAGATACGCAGTATTTT
TRBV30,14,TRBJ2-3,NA,NA,CAWGVAGSTDTQYF,TGTGCCTGGGGGGTTGCGGGTAGCACAGATACGCAGTATTTT
TRBV5-1,15,TRBJ1-1,few,NA,CASSLSGGTRTEAFF,TGCGCCAGCAGCTTGAGTGGTGGGACACGCACTGAAGCTTTCTTT
TRBV7-2,16,TRBJ2-3,NA,TRBD1,CASSLLGGPRTDTQYF,TGTGCCAGCAGCTTGTTAGGGGGCCCCCGCACAGATACGCAGTATTTT
TRBV9,14,TRBJ2-7,few,NA,CASSVGLGSYEQYF,TGTGCCAGCAGCGTAGGGCTAGGATCCTACGAGCAGTACTTC
TRBV7-6,18,TRBJ1-4,NA,NA,CASSLVPRRRDTNEKLFF,TGTGCCAGCAGCTTAGTCCCCCGGAGACGGGATACTAATGAAAAACTGTTTTTT
TRBV9,15,TRBJ2-5,NA,TRBD1,CASSPTTGVGWTQYF,TGTGCCAGCAGCCCAACGACAGGGGTGGGGTGGACCCAGTACTTC
TRBV29-1,13,TRBJ2-3,NA,NA,CSVGNRATDTQYF,TGCAGCGTTGGAAACAGGGCAACAGATACGCAGTATTTT
TRBV7-9,11,TRBJ1-2,few,NA,CASSTNYGYTF,TGTGCCAGCAGCACAAACTATGGCTACACCTTC
TRBV25-1,16,TRBJ1-2,few,NA,CASSEYAQGGGYGYTF,TGTGCCAGCAGTGAATATGCCCAAGGGGGAGGCTATGGCTACACCTTC
TRBV9,15,TRBJ2-5,NA,NA,CASSVTGTGEETQYF,TGTGCCAGCAGCGTAACCGGGACGGGGGAAGAGACCCAGTACTTC
TRBV5-4,13,TRBJ1-2,NA,NA,CASSQVEGGGYTF,TGTGCCAGCAGCCAAGTAGAGGGAGGCGGCTACACCTTC
TRBV29-1,14,TRBJ1-3,NA,NA,CSANGAQGGNTIYF,TGCAGCGCCAATGGGGCACAGGGAGGAAACACCATATATTTT
TRBV6-5,14,TRBJ1-2,few,TRBD1,CASSYGQGNYGYTF,TGTGCCAGCAGTTATGGACAGGGGAACTATGGCTACACCTTC
TRBV4-2,17,TRBJ2-3,few,TRBD2,CASSFRGGGGGTDTQYF,TGTGCCAGCAGCTTCCGTGGCGGGGGAGGGGGCACAGATACGCAGTATTTT
TRBV11-3,14,TRBJ2-7,once,NA,CASSLERGHYEQYF,TGTGCCAGCAGCTTAGAACGGGGTCACTACGAGCAGTACTTC
TRBV7-9,14,TRBJ1-3,NA,NA,CASSTQISGNTIYF,TGTGCCAGCAGCACCCAGATCTCTGGAAACACCATATATTTT
TRBV30,14,TRBJ1-5,few,NA,CAWSEWGAGQPQHF,TGTGCCTGGAGTGAATGGGGGGCGGGCCAGCCCCAGCATTTT
TRBV4-1,16,TRBJ1-6,NA,NA,CASSQDGSGGGSPLHF,TGCGCCAGCAGCCAAGACGGCTCCGGTGGGGGTTCACCCCTCCACTTT
TRBV29-1,12,TRBJ1-2,few,NA,CSVHRVNYGYTF,TGCAGCGTCCACAGGGTCAACTATGGCTACACCTTC
TRBV29-1,13,TRBJ2-3,once,TRBD2,CSLRTRGPDTQYF,TGCAGCCTGAGGACTAGAGGACCAGATACGCAGTATTTT
TRBV27,15,TRBJ2-7,NA,NA,CASSLVAGLSYEQYF,TGTGCCAGCAGTTTGGTGGCAGGGCTCTCCTACGAGCAGTACTTC
TRBV29-1,13,TRBJ1-1,NA,TRBD1,CSDTRGLGAEAFF,TGCAGCGACACCAGGGGGCTGGGGGCTGAAGCTTTCTTT
TRBV11-1,12,TRBJ2-1,NA,NA,CASSPIYNEQFF,TGTGCCAGCAGCCCCATATACAATGAGCAGTTCTTC
TRBV25-1,12,TRBJ1-1,once,TRBD1,CASSDRGAEAFF,TGTGCCAGCAGTGACAGGGGGGCTGAAGCTTTCTTT
TRBV25-1,14,TRBJ2-3,few,NA,CASSEISDRDTQYF,TGTGCCAGCAGTGAGATTTCCGACAGGGATACGCAGTATTTT
TRBV11-2,12,TRBJ2-7,many,NA,CASSPNRVGQYF,TGTGCCAGCAGCCCAAACAGGGTCGGGCAGTACTTC
TRBV30,13,TRBJ2-7,NA,NA,CAWSTRVMREQYF,TGTGCCTGGAGTACCAGGGTAATGAGGGAGCAGTACTTC
TRBV4-2,16,TRBJ2-7,NA,NA,CASSHHGADPSYEQYF,TGTGCCAGCAGCCACCACGGGGCCGACCCTTCCTACGAGCAGTACTTC